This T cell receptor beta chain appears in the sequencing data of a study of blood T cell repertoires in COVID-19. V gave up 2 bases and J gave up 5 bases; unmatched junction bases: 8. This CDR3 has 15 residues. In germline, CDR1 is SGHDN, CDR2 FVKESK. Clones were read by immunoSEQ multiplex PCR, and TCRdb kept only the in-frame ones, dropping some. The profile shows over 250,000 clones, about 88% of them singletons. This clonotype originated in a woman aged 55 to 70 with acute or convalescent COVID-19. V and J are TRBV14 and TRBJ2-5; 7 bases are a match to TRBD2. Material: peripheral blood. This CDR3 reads CASSQRKLAEETQYF. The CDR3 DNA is TGTGCCAGCAGCCAAAGAAAGCTAGCGGAGGAGACCCAGTACTTC.